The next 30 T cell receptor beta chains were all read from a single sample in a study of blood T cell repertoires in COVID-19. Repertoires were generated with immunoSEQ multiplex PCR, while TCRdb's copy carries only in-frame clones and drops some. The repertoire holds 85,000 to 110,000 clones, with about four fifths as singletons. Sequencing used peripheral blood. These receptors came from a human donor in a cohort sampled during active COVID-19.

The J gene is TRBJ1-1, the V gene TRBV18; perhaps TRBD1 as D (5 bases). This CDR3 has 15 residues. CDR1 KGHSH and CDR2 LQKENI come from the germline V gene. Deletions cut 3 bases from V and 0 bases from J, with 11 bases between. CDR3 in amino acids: CASSPGQTMNTEAFF. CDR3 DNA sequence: TGTGCCAGCTCACCGGGGCAGACCATGAACACTGAAGCTTTCTTT.

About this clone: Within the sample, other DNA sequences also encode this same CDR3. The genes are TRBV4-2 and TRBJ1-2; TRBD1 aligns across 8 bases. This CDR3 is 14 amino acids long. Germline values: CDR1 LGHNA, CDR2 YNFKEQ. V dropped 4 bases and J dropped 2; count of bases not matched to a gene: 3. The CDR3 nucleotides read TGTGCCAGCAGCCCAGACAGGGGAAACTATGGCTACACCTTC. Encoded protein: CASSPDRGNYGYTF.

This CDR3 reads CASRKRQGVDTQYF. CDR3 nucleotides: TGTGCCAGCAGAAAGAGACAGGGCGTAGATACGCAGTATTTT. The genes are TRBV7-9 and TRBJ2-3; TRBD1 matches at 7 bases. V trimming: 6 bases; J trimming: 5 bases; junction bases outside the gene matches: 8. The CDR3 consists of 14 residues. Germline V gives CDR1 SEHNR, CDR2 FQNEAQ (reference sequence).

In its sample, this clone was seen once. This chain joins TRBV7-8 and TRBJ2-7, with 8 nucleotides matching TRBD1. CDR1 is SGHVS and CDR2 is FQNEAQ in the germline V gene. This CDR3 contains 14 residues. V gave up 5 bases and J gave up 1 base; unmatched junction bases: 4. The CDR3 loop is CASSRRDRSYEQYF. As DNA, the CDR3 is TGTGCCAGCAGCAGAAGGGACAGGTCCTACGAGCAGTACTTC.

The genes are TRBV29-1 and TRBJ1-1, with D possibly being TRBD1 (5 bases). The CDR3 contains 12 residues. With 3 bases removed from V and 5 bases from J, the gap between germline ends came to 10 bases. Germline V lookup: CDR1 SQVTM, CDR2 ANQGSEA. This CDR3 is CSVDGGGTEAFF. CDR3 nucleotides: TGCAGCGTTGACGGGGGTGGGACTGAAGCTTTCTTT. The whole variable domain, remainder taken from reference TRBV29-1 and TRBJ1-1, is SAVISQKPSRDICQRGTSLTIQCQVDSQVTMMFWYRQQPGQSLTLIATANQGSEATYESGFVIDKFPISRPNLTFSTLTVSNMSPEDSSIYLCSVDGGGTEAFFGQGTRLTVV.

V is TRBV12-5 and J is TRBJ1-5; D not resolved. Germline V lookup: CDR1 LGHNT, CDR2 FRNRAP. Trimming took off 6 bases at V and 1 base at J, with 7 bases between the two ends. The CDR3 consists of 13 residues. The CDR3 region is CASGHGSNQPQHF. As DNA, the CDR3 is TGTGCTAGTGGACACGGGAGCAATCAGCCCCAGCATTTT.

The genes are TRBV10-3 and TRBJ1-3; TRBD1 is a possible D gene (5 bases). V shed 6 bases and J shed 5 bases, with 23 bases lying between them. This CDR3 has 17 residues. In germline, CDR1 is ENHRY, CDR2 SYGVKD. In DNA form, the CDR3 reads TGTGCCATCAGCGCCAGAAACCTGGACAAACGAAGAAACACCATATATTTT. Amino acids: CAISARNLDKRRNTIYF.

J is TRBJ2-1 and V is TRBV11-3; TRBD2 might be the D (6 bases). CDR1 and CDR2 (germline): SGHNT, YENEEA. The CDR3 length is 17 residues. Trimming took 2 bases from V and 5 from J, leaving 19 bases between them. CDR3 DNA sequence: TGTGCCAGCAGCTTACGGACTACCCTTTACACTCACAATGAGCAGTTCTTC. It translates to CASSLRTTLYTHNEQFF.

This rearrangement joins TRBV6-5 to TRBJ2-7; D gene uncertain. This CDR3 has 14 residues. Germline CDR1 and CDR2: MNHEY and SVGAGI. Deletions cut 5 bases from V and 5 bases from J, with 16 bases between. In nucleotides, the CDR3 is TGTGCCAGCAGTCAATCGGGTGGATGGGACGAGCAGTACTTC. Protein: CASSQSGGWDEQYF.

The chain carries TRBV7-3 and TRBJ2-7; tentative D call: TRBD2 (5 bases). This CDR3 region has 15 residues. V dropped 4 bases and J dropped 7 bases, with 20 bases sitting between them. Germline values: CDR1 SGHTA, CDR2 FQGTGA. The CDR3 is CASSSSPAHRGEQYF. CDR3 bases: TGTGCCAGCAGCTCATCCCCCGCTCATCGCGGGGAGCAGTACTTC.

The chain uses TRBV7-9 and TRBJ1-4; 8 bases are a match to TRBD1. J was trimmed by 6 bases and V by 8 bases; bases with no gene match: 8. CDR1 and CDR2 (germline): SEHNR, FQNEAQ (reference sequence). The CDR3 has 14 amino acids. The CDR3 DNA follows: TGTGCCAGCCAAGACAGGGGAATGCATGAAAAACTGTTTTTT. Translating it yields CASQDRGMHEKLFF.

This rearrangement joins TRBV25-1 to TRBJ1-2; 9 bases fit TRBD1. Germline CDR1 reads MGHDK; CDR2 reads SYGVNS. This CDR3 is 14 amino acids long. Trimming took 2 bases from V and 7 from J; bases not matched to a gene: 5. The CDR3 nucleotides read TGTGCCAGCAGTGAAACCGGGACAGGGATTGGCTACACCTTC. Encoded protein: CASSETGTGIGYTF.

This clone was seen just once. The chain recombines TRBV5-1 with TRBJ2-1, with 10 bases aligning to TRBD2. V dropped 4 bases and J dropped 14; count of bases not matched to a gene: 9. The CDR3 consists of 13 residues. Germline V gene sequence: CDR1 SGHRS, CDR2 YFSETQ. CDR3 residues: CASSPGERGGKFF. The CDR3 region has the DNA TGCGCCAGCAGCCCGGGGGAGCGGGGGGGAAAGTTCTTC.

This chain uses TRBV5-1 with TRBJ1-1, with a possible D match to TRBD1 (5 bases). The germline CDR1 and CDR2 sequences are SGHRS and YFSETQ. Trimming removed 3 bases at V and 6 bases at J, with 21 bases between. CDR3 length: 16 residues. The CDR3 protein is CASSYQGLGLGAEAFF. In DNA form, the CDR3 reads TGCGCCAGCAGCTACCAGGGTTTGGGGCTTGGGGCTGAAGCTTTCTTT. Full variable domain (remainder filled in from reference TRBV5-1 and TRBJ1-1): KAGVTQTPRYLIKTRGQQVTLSCSPISGHRSVSWYQQTPGQGLQFLFEYFSETQRNKGNFPGRFSGRQFSNSRSEMNVSTLELGDSALYLCASSYQGLGLGAEAFFGQGTRLTVV.

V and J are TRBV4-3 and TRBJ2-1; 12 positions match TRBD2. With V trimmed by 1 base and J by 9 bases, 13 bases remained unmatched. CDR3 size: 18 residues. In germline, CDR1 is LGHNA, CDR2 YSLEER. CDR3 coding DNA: TGCGCCAGCAGCCAAGCTCCCGGAACTAGCGGGGGGCGTGGTGAGCAGTTCTTC. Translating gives CASSQAPGTSGGRGEQFF.

CDR3 coding DNA: TGTGCCAGCAGTTCCACGGCGGGGGGACACAATGAGCAGTTCTTC. Its translation: CASSSTAGGHNEQFF. This chain connects TRBV6-5 to TRBJ2-1; 8 positions match TRBD2. The junction had 7 bases not matched to a gene; V was cut back by 4 bases and J by 5 bases. This CDR3 is built from 15 residues. From germline, CDR1 is MNHEY and CDR2 SVGAGI.

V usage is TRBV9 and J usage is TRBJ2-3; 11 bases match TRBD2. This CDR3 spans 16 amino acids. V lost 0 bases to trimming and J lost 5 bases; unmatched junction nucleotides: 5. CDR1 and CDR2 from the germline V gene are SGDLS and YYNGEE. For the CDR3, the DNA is TGTGCCAGCAGCGTAGTCCTAGCGGGGGGCGGAGATACGCAGTATTTT. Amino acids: CASSVVLAGGGDTQYF.

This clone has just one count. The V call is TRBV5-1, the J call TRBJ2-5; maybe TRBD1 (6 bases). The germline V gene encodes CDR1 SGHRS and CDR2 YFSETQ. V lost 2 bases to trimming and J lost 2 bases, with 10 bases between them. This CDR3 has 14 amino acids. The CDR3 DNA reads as TGCGCCAGCAGCTTCGGGACACAGCAAGAGACCCAGTACTTC. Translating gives CASSFGTQQETQYF.

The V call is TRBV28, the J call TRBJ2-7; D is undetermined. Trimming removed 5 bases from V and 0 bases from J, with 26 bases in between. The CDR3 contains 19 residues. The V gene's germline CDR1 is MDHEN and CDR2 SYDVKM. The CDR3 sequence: CASSPWYSLGKNTSYEQYF. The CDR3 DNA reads TGTGCCAGCAGTCCCTGGTATTCATTGGGCAAGAACACCTCCTACGAGCAGTACTTC.

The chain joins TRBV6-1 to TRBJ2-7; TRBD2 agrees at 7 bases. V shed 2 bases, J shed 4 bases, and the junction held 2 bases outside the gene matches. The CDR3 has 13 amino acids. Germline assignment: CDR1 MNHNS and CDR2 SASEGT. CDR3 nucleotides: TGTGCCAGCAGTGAACCGGGGGGTTACGAGCAGTACTTC. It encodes CASSEPGGYEQYF.

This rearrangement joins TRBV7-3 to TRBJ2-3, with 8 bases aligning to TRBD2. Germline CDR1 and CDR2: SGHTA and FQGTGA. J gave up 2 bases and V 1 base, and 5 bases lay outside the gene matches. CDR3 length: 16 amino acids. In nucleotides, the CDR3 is TGTGCCAGCAGCTTAATAGCGGGGATACCCACAGATACGCAGTATTTT. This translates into CASSLIAGIPTDTQYF.

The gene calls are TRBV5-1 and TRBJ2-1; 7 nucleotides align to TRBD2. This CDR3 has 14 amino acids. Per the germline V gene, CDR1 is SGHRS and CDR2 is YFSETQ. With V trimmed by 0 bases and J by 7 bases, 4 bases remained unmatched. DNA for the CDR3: TGCGCCAGCAGCTTGGGACTAGCAGGGAATGAGCAGTTCTTC. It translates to CASSLGLAGNEQFF.

The CDR3 reads CASSLGRDRAGSPLHF. The CDR3 region has the DNA TGCGCCAGCAGCTTGGGCAGGGACAGGGCTGGGTCACCCCTCCACTTT. V gene TRBV5-1 combines with J gene TRBJ1-6; 9 bases fit TRBD1. CDR1 is SGHRS and CDR2 is YFSETQ in the germline V gene. Unmatched junction bases numbered 8, after V lost 0 bases and J lost 10 bases. CDR3 size: 16 residues.

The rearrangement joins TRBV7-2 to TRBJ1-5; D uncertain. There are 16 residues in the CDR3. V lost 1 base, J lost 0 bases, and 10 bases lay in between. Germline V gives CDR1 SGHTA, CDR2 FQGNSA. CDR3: CASSLVGQLSNQPQHF. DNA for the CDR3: TGTGCCAGCAGCTTAGTTGGTCAACTTAGCAATCAGCCCCAGCATTTT.

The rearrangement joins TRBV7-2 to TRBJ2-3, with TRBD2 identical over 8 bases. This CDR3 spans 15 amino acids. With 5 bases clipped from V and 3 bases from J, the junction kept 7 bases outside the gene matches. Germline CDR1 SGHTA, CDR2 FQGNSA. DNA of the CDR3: TGTGCCAGCAGCCCCCGTGCTAGCGGGACAGATACGCAGTATTTT. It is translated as CASSPRASGTDTQYF. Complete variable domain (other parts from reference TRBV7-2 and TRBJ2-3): GAGVSQSPSNKVTEKGKDVELRCDPISGHTALYWYRQSLGQGLEFLIYFQGNSAPDKSGLPSDRFSAERTGGSVSTLTIQRTQQEDSAVYLCASSPRASGTDTQYFGPGTRLTVL.

The CDR3 loop reads CASGAGKDEQYF. The CDR3, as DNA: TGCGCCAGTGGGGCAGGGAAGGACGAGCAGTACTTC. The rearrangement links TRBV5-1 to TRBJ2-7; possibly TRBD1 for D (5 bases). From germline, CDR1 is SGHRS and CDR2 YFSETQ. The CDR3 has 12 residues. The V end was cut by 8 bases, the J end by 5 bases, with 14 bases between.

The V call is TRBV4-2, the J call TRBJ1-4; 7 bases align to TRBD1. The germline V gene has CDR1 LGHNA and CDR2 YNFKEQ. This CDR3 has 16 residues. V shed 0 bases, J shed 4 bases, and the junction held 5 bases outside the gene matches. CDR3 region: CASSQERGRVNEKLFF. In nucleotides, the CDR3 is TGTGCCAGCAGCCAAGAGAGGGGGCGCGTTAATGAAAAACTGTTTTTT.

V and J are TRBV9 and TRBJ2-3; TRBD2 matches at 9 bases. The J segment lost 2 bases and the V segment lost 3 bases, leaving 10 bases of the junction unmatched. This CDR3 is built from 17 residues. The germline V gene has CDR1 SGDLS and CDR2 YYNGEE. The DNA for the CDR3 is TGTGCCAGCAGCGGGCGGGATAGCGGGGGTATCACAGATACGCAGTATTTT. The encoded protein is CASSGRDSGGITDTQYF.

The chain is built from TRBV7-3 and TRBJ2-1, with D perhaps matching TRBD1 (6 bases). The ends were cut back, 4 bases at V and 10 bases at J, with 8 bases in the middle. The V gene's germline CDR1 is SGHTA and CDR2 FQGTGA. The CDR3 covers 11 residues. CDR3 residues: CASSSGTEQFF. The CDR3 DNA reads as TGTGCCAGCAGCTCCGGGACAGAGCAGTTCTTC.

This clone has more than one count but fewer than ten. The DNA of the CDR3 is TGTGCCAGCAGCTCTCCTGACTCAGATACGCAGTATTTT. Encoded protein: CASSSPDSDTQYF. The chain recombines TRBV7-3 with TRBJ2-3; no definite D call. Trimming took off 4 bases at V and 4 bases at J, with 9 bases between the two ends. The CDR3 covers 13 residues. Germline CDR1 and CDR2: SGHTA and FQGTGA.